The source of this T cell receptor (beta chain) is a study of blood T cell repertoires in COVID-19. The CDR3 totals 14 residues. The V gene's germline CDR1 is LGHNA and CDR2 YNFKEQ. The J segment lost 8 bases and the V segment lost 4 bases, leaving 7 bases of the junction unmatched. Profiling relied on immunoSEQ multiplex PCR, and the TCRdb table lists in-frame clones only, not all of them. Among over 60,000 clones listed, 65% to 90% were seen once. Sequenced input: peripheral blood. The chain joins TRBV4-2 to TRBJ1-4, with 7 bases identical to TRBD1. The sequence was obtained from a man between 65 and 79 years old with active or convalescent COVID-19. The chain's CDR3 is CASSPKQGTEKLFF. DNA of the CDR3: TGTGCCAGCAGCCCCAAACAGGGGACGGAAAAACTGTTTTTT.